These T cell receptor beta chains were read from a single sample in a study of monozygotic twins with cystic fibrosis. Sequenced by immunoSEQ multiplex PCR; TCRdb stores in-frame clones only, minus some. The sample lists some 20,000 clones; around 87% were seen once. Sequenced: blood. These receptors were obtained from a woman aged 25-40 years with cystic fibrosis. The CDR3 runs from the conserved cysteine through the conserved F or W. D genes are given only for firm matches. Clone size is shown for a subset of rows, as once, few, many or a class of expanded clone.

v_gene: TRBV4-3; d_gene: -; j_gene: TRBJ1-1; abundance: -; CDR3nt: TGCGCCAGCAGCCAAGATCCGGCGCGTACCAAGTTCTTT; CDR3aa: CASSQDPARTKFF
v_gene: TRBV6-5; d_gene: TRBD2; j_gene: TRBJ2-7; abundance: -; CDR3nt: TGTGCCAGCAGTGGACTAGCGGTAGACTACGAGCAGTACTTC; CDR3aa: CASSGLAVDYEQYF
v_gene: TRBV11-2; d_gene: -; j_gene: TRBJ2-1; abundance: -; CDR3nt: TGTGCCAGCAGAACCTTTGAGGTGAAATACAATGAGCAGTTCTTC; CDR3aa: CASRTFEVKYNEQFF
v_gene: TRBV29-1; d_gene: -; j_gene: TRBJ1-2; abundance: few; CDR3nt: TGCAGCGTTGCTGTCAGCCTCTATGGCTACACCTTC; CDR3aa: CSVAVSLYGYTF
v_gene: TRBV5-4; d_gene: -; j_gene: TRBJ1-5; abundance: few; CDR3nt: TGTGCCAGCAGCTCGTTCGGAGAGCCCCAGCATTTT; CDR3aa: CASSSFGEPQHF
v_gene: TRBV7-6; d_gene: -; j_gene: TRBJ1-1; abundance: -; CDR3nt: TGTGCCTCAATTGGGGGGGAGAACACTGAAGCTTTCTTT; CDR3aa: CASIGGENTEAFF
v_gene: TRBV20-1; d_gene: -; j_gene: TRBJ2-3; abundance: -; CDR3nt: TGCAGCCCCCGTCAAACGCAGTATTTT; CDR3aa: CSPRQTQYF
v_gene: TRBV2; d_gene: TRBD2; j_gene: TRBJ2-7; abundance: -; CDR3nt: TGTGCCAGCAGTTCAGGGAGGGACGAGCAGTACTTC; CDR3aa: CASSSGRDEQYF
v_gene: TRBV7-2; d_gene: -; j_gene: TRBJ2-3; abundance: -; CDR3nt: TGTGCCAGCAGCTTTGGACTTCGCACAGATACGCAGTATTTT; CDR3aa: CASSFGLRTDTQYF
v_gene: TRBV19; d_gene: -; j_gene: TRBJ2-2; abundance: -; CDR3nt: TGTGCCAGTAGTATAGCCAGGGAGGTCGGGGAGCTGTTTTTT; CDR3aa: CASSIAREVGELFF
v_gene: TRBV7-8; d_gene: TRBD1; j_gene: TRBJ1-1; abundance: -; CDR3nt: TGTGCCAGCAGCTTAAAGCTCCTCGGGACAGGTGATTCCGAAGCTTTCTTT; CDR3aa: CASSLKLLGTGDSEAFF
v_gene: TRBV7-6; d_gene: -; j_gene: TRBJ1-5; abundance: -; CDR3nt: TGTGCCAGCAGCGAAGGGGGACCGCTAAGCAATCAGCCCCAGCATTTT; CDR3aa: CASSEGGPLSNQPQHF
v_gene: TRBV5-4; d_gene: -; j_gene: TRBJ2-5; abundance: -; CDR3nt: TGTGCCAGCAGCTTGAAAGGGGGGAAAGAGACCCAGTACTTC; CDR3aa: CASSLKGGKETQYF
v_gene: TRBV13; d_gene: -; j_gene: TRBJ1-1; abundance: -; CDR3nt: TGTGCCAGCAGCTTAGTTGGCAGTCACACTGAAGCTTTCTTT; CDR3aa: CASSLVGSHTEAFF
v_gene: TRBV5-4; d_gene: TRBD1; j_gene: TRBJ1-2; abundance: -; CDR3nt: TGTGCCAGCAGCTTGGAGGGGGGCAGAGGGGGCAGCGGCTACACCTTC; CDR3aa: CASSLEGGRGGSGYTF